The TCR beta chain under discussion was sequenced for a study of low-dose radiotherapy and immunotherapy resistance in tumors. Across the study: Those assigned to Cohort 2 were treated with 1 Gy per fraction every two weeks (13 Gy in total over 26 weeks).

Points on this clonotype: A read error may be the cause here, since a much bigger clone is one base away.

After removal of 0 bases from V and 5 bases from J, the junction contained 10 bases not matched to a gene. CDR3 size: 16 residues. CDR1 and CDR2 (germline): SGHRS, YFSETQ. Time point meaning: after trial treatment. Noted treatment: LDRT plus nivolumab, ipilimumab, low-dose cyclophosphamide and aspirin (RACIN trial). Primers targeting TRAV and TRBV primed first-strand cDNA, covering alpha and beta chains. With a constant-region primer and a V-primer adapter, TCRs were subjected to around 20 PCR cycles of amplification. Amplification of isolated mRNA was accomplished via in vitro transcription. MiXCR, run by TCRdb on the reads, gives a single entry per CDR3 protein. Of 75,000 to 95,000 distinct CDR3 sequences in the sample, approximately 22% were seen once.

The source is a female donor with ovarian cancer. The J gene is TRBJ2-7, the V gene TRBV5-1; the match to TRBD1 covers 8 bases. The sample was PBMCs, taken after low-dose radiotherapy plus immunotherapy. CDR3 DNA sequence: TGCGCCAGCAGCTTGGATGGTTTCGAGACAGGGGACGAGCAGTACTTC. This gives the protein CASSLDGFETGDEQYF. Full variable domain (missing parts from reference TRBV5-1 and TRBJ2-7): KAGVTQTPRYLIKTRGQQVTLSCSPISGHRSVSWYQQTPGQGLQFLFEYFSETQRNKGNFPGRFSGRQFSNSRSEMNVSTLELGDSALYLCASSLDGFETGDEQYFGPGTRLTVT.